One and the same sample provided the 21 T cell receptor beta chains below, sequenced in a study of CD8 T cells in Susac syndrome. Reverse transcription used about 0.45 to 1 ug RNA and random hexamers. In TCRdb, the immunoSEQ multiplex PCR reads were re-called with MiXCR into one record per CDR3 protein. The table lists some 220,000 distinct CDR3 sequences, around 95% of them singletons. The sample consisted of CD4+ T cells from PBMCs. The receptors derive from a human donor with multiple sclerosis.

This clonotype was detected a few times. As DNA, the CDR3 is TGCAGCGTTGCCGGGGACAATCAGCCCCAGCATTTT. Encoded protein: CSVAGDNQPQHF. The V and J genes are TRBV29-1 and TRBJ1-5; D is ambiguous. Trimming pared 4 bases from V and 3 bases from J, leaving 7 bases between. Looked up from germline, CDR1 is SQVTM and CDR2 is ANQGSEA. CDR3 length: 12 amino acids.

This rearrangement joins TRBV2 to TRBJ2-1; D call uncertain. V was shortened by 6 bases and J by 6 bases, with 6 bases between the two germline ends. CDR1 and CDR2 from the germline V gene are SNHLY and FYNNEI. The CDR3 is 11 residues long. The CDR3 loop is CASSAVNEQFF. CDR3 bases: TGTGCCAGCAGCGCAGTCAATGAGCAGTTCTTC. Using reference TRBV2 and TRBJ2-1 for the parts outside the CDR3, the full variable domain is EPEVTQTPSHQVTQMGQEVILRCVPISNHLYFYWYRQILGQKVEFLVSFYNNEISEKSEIFDDQFSVERPDGSNFTLKIRSTKLEDSAMYFCASSAVNEQFFGPGTRLTVL.

V is TRBV29-1 and J is TRBJ1-2; D ambiguous. This CDR3 comprises 12 residues. Germline V lookup: CDR1 SQVTM, CDR2 ANQGSEA. V lost 4 bases, J lost 4 bases, and 10 bases lay in between. CDR3 nucleotides: TGCAGCGTTGGTGGGCAGAGCTATGGCTACACCTTC. Its translation: CSVGGQSYGYTF.

CDR3 sequence reads: CSARERERTQYF. Here the CDR3 DNA reads TGCAGTGCTAGAGAACGAGAAAGGACCCAGTACTTC. The chain recombines TRBV20-1 with TRBJ2-5, with D unresolved. Germline CDR1 reads DFQATT; CDR2 reads SNEGSKA (reference sequence). V lost 0 bases, J lost 7 bases, and 9 bases lay in between. This CDR3 comprises 12 residues.

The V call is TRBV29-1, the J call TRBJ2-1, with TRBD1 identical over 7 bases. The V gene's germline CDR1 is SQVTM and CDR2 ANQGSEA. The J segment lost 6 bases and the V segment lost 1 base, leaving 9 bases of the junction unmatched. The CDR3 covers 15 residues. In DNA, the CDR3 is TGCAGCGTTGAAGCGACAGGGTTGGACCCCAATGAGCAGTTCTTC. As protein: CSVEATGLDPNEQFF.

This chain connects TRBV6-5 to TRBJ1-2; D ambiguous. The ends were cut back, 8 bases at V and 0 bases at J, with 7 bases in the middle. The CDR3 contains 12 residues. CDR1 and CDR2 from the germline V gene are MNHEY and SVGAGI. CDR3 sequence: CASGRANYGYTF. Written as DNA, the CDR3 is TGTGCCAGCGGAAGGGCTAACTATGGCTACACCTTC.

V usage is TRBV20-1 and J usage is TRBJ1-2, with TRBD1 matching over 8 bases. The CDR3 consists of 14 residues. CDR1 and CDR2 from the germline V gene are DFQATT and SNEGSKA (reference sequence). V lost 0 bases, J lost 4 bases, and 4 bases stayed unmatched. CDR3 sequence (DNA): TGCAGTGCTAGAGATGTAGGGACAGGCTATGGCTACACCTTC. The encoded protein is CSARDVGTGYGYTF.

The chain is built from TRBV20-1 and TRBJ2-1, with a weak D call TRBD1 (6 bases). This CDR3 region has 15 residues. Germline lookup yields CDR1 DFQATT and CDR2 SNEGSKA (reference sequence). V dropped 3 bases and J dropped 0 bases, with 12 bases sitting between them. CDR3 DNA: TGCAGTGCTAGGTATGGGACAAGCTCCTACAATGAGCAGTTCTTC. Translating gives CSARYGTSSYNEQFF.

CDR3 nucleotides: TGTGCCAGCAGCATGGGACAGACTATCACCACAGATACGCAGTATTTT. Translating it yields CASSMGQTITTDTQYF. The rearrangement links TRBV6-1 to TRBJ2-3; 7 bases fit TRBD1. The CDR3 extends over 16 amino acids. V dropped 6 bases and J dropped 2; count of bases not matched to a gene: 11. Germline lookup yields CDR1 MNHNS and CDR2 SASEGT.

The chain uses TRBV6-5 and TRBJ1-1, with D possibly being TRBD1 (5 bases). Trimming took off 2 bases at V and 4 bases at J, with 11 bases between the two ends. The CDR3 runs 14 residues. Germline CDR1 and CDR2: MNHEY and SVGAGI. The CDR3 sequence is CASSYAGRGTEAFF. The CDR3 bases are TGTGCCAGCAGTTACGCAGGGAGAGGCACTGAAGCTTTCTTT.

The V call is TRBV6-5, the J call TRBJ2-5; 7 positions agree with TRBD1. The V gene end was trimmed by 6 bases and the J gene end by 2 bases; junction bases not matched to a gene: 6. The CDR3 has 14 amino acids. Germline-derived CDR1 and CDR2 are MNHEY and SVGAGI. The CDR3 reads CASSFGTVQETQYF. DNA for the CDR3: TGTGCCAGCAGCTTCGGGACAGTTCAAGAGACCCAGTACTTC.

CDR3 amino acids: CSARDPKTGTHNIQYF. CDR3 nucleotides: TGCAGTGCTAGAGACCCGAAGACCGGGACACACAACATTCAGTACTTC. The gene calls are TRBV20-1 and TRBJ2-4; tentative D call: TRBD1 (6 bases). CDR1 and CDR2 (germline): DFQATT, SNEGSKA (reference sequence). This CDR3 spans 16 amino acids. Deletions cut 0 bases from V and 7 bases from J, with 19 bases between.

This clonotype was picked up one time. The chain is built from TRBV28 and TRBJ2-3; 7 bases fit TRBD1. The V segment lost 5 bases and the J segment 4 bases; nucleotides outside the gene matches: 12. This CDR3 is built from 16 residues. Germline CDR1 is MDHEN and CDR2 is SYDVKM. The DNA of the CDR3 is TGTGCCAGCAGTGTAAACAGGGGAAGTAACCCAGATACGCAGTATTTT. This gives the protein CASSVNRGSNPDTQYF.

This chain links TRBV24-1 with TRBJ2-7; 7 nucleotides match TRBD1. V gave up 3 bases and J gave up 13 bases; unmatched junction bases: 8. Germline V CDR1 and CDR2: KGHDR, SFDVKD. The CDR3 covers 12 residues. CDR3 in amino acids: CATSDAGGVRYF. The CDR3 DNA reads as TGTGCCACCAGTGATGCAGGGGGAGTGAGATACTTC.

The rearrangement joins TRBV29-1 to TRBJ1-2, with D perhaps TRBD1 (6 bases). CDR1 is SQVTM, CDR2 ANQGSEA, per germline. The CDR3 runs to 12 residues. V shed 6 bases and J shed 3 bases, with 11 bases lying between them. CDR3 sequence reads: CSVAQGDYGYTF. The CDR3, as DNA: TGCAGCGTGGCACAGGGCGACTATGGCTACACCTTC.

This clonotype was seen a single time. The genes are TRBV5-1 and TRBJ2-1, with D possibly TRBD2 on 5 matching bases. Germline assignment: CDR1 SGHRS and CDR2 YFSETQ. The length of the CDR3 is 15 residues. Trimming pared 4 bases from V and 6 bases from J, leaving 17 bases between. CDR3 residues: CASSLLQGRGNEQFF. In DNA form, the CDR3 reads TGCGCCAGCAGCCTTCTCCAAGGACGGGGCAATGAGCAGTTCTTC.

The CDR3: CASQIGGAGANVLTF. CDR3 DNA sequence: TGCGCCAGCCAAATAGGAGGGGCTGGGGCCAACGTCCTGACTTTC. This chain joins TRBV5-1 and TRBJ2-6, with D possibly TRBD2 on 6 matching bases. The germline V and J ends were trimmed by 7 bases and 2 bases, with 13 bases remaining between them. This CDR3 is built from 15 residues. Germline lookup yields CDR1 SGHRS and CDR2 YFSETQ.

V usage is TRBV25-1 and J usage is TRBJ2-3, with D maybe TRBD2 (6 bases). Germline values: CDR1 MGHDK, CDR2 SYGVNS. The CDR3 has 20 residues. Trimming left V 0 bases short and J 1 base short, with 23 bases between. Written as DNA, the CDR3 is TGTGCCAGCAGTGAATATCAAGGGCGGGACTGGAGGAAGGGCACAGATACGCAGTATTTT. Its translation is CASSEYQGRDWRKGTDTQYF.

This clonotype was seen a few times. The CDR3 coding sequence is TGTGCCAGCAGAGCTAGCGGGAGGGCCTCCTACAATGAGCAGTTCTTC. This encodes CASRASGRASYNEQFF. The V call is TRBV14, the J call TRBJ2-1; TRBD2 matches 12 bases. V lost 6 bases and J lost 0; bases outside the gene matches: 3. This CDR3 has 16 amino acids. CDR1 and CDR2 from the germline V gene are SGHDN and FVKESK.

Only one count was recorded for this clonotype. The V and J genes are TRBV30 and TRBJ2-3; D is undetermined. The CDR3 loop spans 12 amino acids. Trimming removed 5 bases from V and 1 base from J, with 7 bases in between. CDR1 and CDR2 (germline): GTSNPN, SVGIG (reference sequence). The CDR3 protein is CAWGQGTDTQYF. The DNA of the CDR3 is TGTGCCTGGGGGCAGGGCACAGATACGCAGTATTTT.

This rearrangement joins TRBV6-5 to TRBJ1-2; tentative D call: TRBD1 (5 bases). The V gene's germline CDR1 is MNHEY and CDR2 SVGAGI. V was shortened by 7 bases and J by 6 bases, with 12 bases between the two germline ends. The CDR3 is 12 residues long. The chain's CDR3 is CASNGQGHGYTF. The CDR3 DNA sequence: TGTGCCAGCAATGGGCAGGGCCATGGCTACACCTTC.